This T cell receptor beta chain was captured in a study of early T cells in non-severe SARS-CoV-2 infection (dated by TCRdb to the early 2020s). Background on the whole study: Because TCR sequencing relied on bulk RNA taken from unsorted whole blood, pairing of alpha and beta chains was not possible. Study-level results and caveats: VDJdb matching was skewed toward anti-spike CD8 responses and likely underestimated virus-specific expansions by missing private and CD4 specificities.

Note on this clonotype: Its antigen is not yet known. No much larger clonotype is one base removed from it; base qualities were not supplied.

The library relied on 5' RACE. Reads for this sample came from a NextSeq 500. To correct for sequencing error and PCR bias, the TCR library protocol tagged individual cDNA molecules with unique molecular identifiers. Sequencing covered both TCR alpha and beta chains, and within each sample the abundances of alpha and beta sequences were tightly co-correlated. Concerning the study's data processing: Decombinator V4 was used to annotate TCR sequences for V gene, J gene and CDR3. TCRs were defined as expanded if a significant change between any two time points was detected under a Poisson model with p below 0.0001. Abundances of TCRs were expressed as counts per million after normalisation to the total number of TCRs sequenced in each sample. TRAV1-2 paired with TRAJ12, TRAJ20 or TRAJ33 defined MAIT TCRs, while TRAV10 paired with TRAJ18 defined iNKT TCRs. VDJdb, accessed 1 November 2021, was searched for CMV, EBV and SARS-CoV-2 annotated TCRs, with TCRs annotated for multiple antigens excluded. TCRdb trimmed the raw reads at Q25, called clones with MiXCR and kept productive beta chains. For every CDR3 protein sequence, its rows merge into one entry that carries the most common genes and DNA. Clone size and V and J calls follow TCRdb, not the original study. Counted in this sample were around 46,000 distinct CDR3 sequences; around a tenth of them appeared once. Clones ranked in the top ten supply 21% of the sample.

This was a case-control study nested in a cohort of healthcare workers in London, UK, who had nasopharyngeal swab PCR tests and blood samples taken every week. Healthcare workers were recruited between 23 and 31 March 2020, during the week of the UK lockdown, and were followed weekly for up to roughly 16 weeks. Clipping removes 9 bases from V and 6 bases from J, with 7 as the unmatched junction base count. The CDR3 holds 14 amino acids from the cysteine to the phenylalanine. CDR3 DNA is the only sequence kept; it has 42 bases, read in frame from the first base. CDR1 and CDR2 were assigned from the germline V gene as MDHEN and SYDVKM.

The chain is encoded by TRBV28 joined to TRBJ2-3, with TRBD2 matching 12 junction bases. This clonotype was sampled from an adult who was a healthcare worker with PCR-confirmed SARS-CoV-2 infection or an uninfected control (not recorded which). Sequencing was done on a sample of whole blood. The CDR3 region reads CASKLAGGGDTQYF. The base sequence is TGTGCCAGTAAACTAGCGGGAGGCGGGGATACGCAGTATTTT.